A single TCR beta chain is shown here with its context. Its target is not known. Libraries were prepared by immunoSEQ multiplex PCR; TCRdb keeps only in-frame clonotypes and omits some of them. The table lists 70,000 or so clones, over 60% of them singletons. In germline, CDR1 is SGHRS, CDR2 YFSETQ. The length of the CDR3 is 16 residues. Trimming took 4 bases from V and 1 from J; bases not matched to a gene: 8. This specimen comes from a study of vaccination effects on CD4 cells after COVID-19. The overall study: As their vaccination, participants received two doses of either BNT162b2 or mRNA-1273. A couple of convalescent patients provided samples 16 days and one week prevaccination.

The ViraFEST assay expanded antigen-specific CD4+ T cells with viral peptide pools before sequencing. Researchers isolated CD4+ T cells once about 11 days of culture had elapsed. SARS-CoV-2 infected the person between March and December 2020, as confirmed by PCR. The input for sequencing was CD4+ T cells from PBMCs cultured with HIV peptides, taken before COVID-19 vaccination. Subset denoted: HIV-1 Nef peptide pool negative control/reference culture. The clonotype comes from a human donor who had a prior SARS-CoV-2 infection. The chain links TRBV5-1 to TRBJ2-1, with TRBD1 matching over 7 bases. CDR3 in amino acids: CASSGDVRGSYNEQFF. The CDR3, as DNA: TGCGCCAGCAGCGGGGACGTCAGGGGGTCCTACAATGAGCAGTTCTTC.